The 32 T cell receptor beta chains listed next were all sequenced from one sample in a study of blood T cell repertoires in COVID-19. Method: immunoSEQ multiplex PCR; TCRdb's copy keeps in-frame clones and lacks some. The table lists more than 95,000 clones, 70% to 80% of them singletons. The source material was peripheral blood. The receptors stem from a man aged 45-65 years with acute or convalescent COVID-19.

J is TRBJ1-2 and V is TRBV4-2, with 7 bases aligning to TRBD1. This CDR3 comprises 17 residues. Trimming removed 1 base from V and 0 bases from J; junction bases left unmatched: 8. The germline gives CDR1 LGHNA, CDR2 YNFKEQ. The CDR3 bases are TGTGCCAGCAGCCAAGTCGCCGGGACAGATTCTAACTATGGCTACACCTTC. Protein: CASSQVAGTDSNYGYTF.

This rearrangement joins TRBV18 to TRBJ1-5, with TRBD1 matching 7 bases. Trimming cost V 3 bases and J 2 bases; bases outside gene matches: 4. This CDR3 has 15 residues. The V gene's germline CDR1 is KGHSH and CDR2 LQKENI. CDR3 sequence (DNA): TGTGCCAGCTCACCCCAGGGGGTAGGCAATCAGCCCCAGCATTTT. This gives the protein CASSPQGVGNQPQHF. The full variable domain, rest sourced from reference TRBV18 and TRBJ1-5, is NAGVMQNPRHLVRRRGQEARLRCSPMKGHSHVYWYRQLPEEGLKFMVYLQKENIIDESGMPKERFSAEFPKEGPSILRIQQVVRGDSAAYFCASSPQGVGNQPQHFGDGTRLSIL.

V usage is TRBV28 and J usage is TRBJ1-1, with 7 nucleotides matching TRBD1. The CDR3 covers 15 residues. Per the germline V gene, CDR1 is MDHEN and CDR2 is SYDVKM. The ends lost 3 bases at V and 5 bases at J; junction bases unmatched: 9. CDR3 in amino acids: CASSFDRDGETEAFF. In nucleotides, the CDR3 is TGTGCCAGCAGTTTCGACAGGGACGGGGAAACTGAAGCTTTCTTT.

This clone has just a few counts. The rearrangement uses TRBV10-3 and TRBJ2-5, with TRBD2 matching over 13 bases. This CDR3 is 18 amino acids long. Germline V gives CDR1 ENHRY, CDR2 SYGVKD. After removal of 5 bases from V and 0 bases from J, the junction contained 9 bases not matched to a gene. The CDR3 coding sequence is TGTGCCATCAGTCACGGGACTAGCGGGGCCCATAACCAAGAGACCCAGTACTTC. Its translation: CAISHGTSGAHNQETQYF.

For this clone: A junction boundary mismatches the germline segment, possibly from a read error. V and J are TRBV7-7 and TRBJ1-2; TRBD1 aligns across 12 bases. This CDR3 comprises 19 residues. Per germline, CDR1 SSHAT and CDR2 FNYEAQ (reference sequence). CDR3 sequence reads: CASSLEAPGQGALTYGYTF. For the CDR3, the DNA is TGTGCTAGCAGCTTAGAGGCTCCGGGACAGGGGGCGTTGACCTATGGCTACACCTTC.

The chain recombines TRBV19 with TRBJ1-2; possibly TRBD1 for D (6 bases). This CDR3 contains 14 residues. CDR1 and CDR2 (germline): LNHDA, SQIVND (reference sequence). V lost 7 bases to trimming and J lost 3 bases, with 15 bases between them. The CDR3 loop is CASTDRTIDYGYTF. The CDR3 DNA reads as TGTGCCAGTACAGACAGGACGATAGACTATGGCTACACCTTC.

The chain carries TRBV28 and TRBJ1-2; 8 bases map to TRBD1. V was clipped by 8 bases and J by 6 bases; unmatched bases: 8. The CDR3 sequence is 13 residues long. CDR1 is MDHEN, CDR2 SYDVKM, per germline. The CDR3 DNA is TGTGCCAGCGCAACGACAGGGGCGCATGGCTACACCTTC. This translates into CASATTGAHGYTF.

V usage is TRBV12-3 or TRBV12-4 and J usage is TRBJ1-1, with 9 bases matching TRBD1. CDR3 length: 13 residues. V was pared by 7 bases and J by 2 bases, with 2 bases of the junction left unmatched. In DNA form, the CDR3 reads TGTGCCAGCAAGGGACAGGGCAACACTGAAGCTTTCTTT. Residues: CASKGQGNTEAFF.

This clone was seen more than once but under ten times. The CDR3 DNA reads TGTGCCAGCAGCCAAGAATCCCGAGGGAGTATTGATACGCAGTATTTT. It codes for CASSQESRGSIDTQYF. The chain has TRBV3-1 (or the pseudogene TRBV3-2) and TRBJ2-3; possibly TRBD2 for D (5 bases). The CDR3 contains 16 residues. Trimming removed 0 bases from V and 6 bases from J, with 16 bases in between. Per the germline V gene, CDR1 is LGHDT and CDR2 is YNNKEL (reference sequence).

The V gene is TRBV18, the J gene TRBJ2-1; 7 positions match TRBD1. V shed 0 bases and J 7 bases; nucleotides not matched to a gene: 6. Germline V lookup: CDR1 KGHSH, CDR2 LQKENI. CDR3 size: 15 residues. CDR3: CASSPPAGGWNEQFF. The DNA for the CDR3 is TGTGCCAGCTCACCACCGGCAGGGGGATGGAATGAGCAGTTCTTC.

A few counts support this clone. This sequence joins TRBV7-9 and TRBJ2-7; TRBD1 might be the D (7 bases). CDR1 SEHNR and CDR2 FQNEAQ come from the germline V gene (reference sequence). The germline V and J ends were trimmed by 5 bases and 7 bases, with 18 bases remaining between them. The CDR3 is 14 amino acids. The CDR3 here is CASSPGEGAGEQYF. The CDR3 DNA follows: TGTGCCAGCAGCCCGGGAGAGGGGGCGGGTGAGCAGTACTTC.

The chain is built from TRBV11-1 and TRBJ2-3; no definite D call. The germline V and J ends were trimmed by 2 bases and 4 bases, with 16 bases remaining between them. Germline V gene sequence: CDR1 SGHAT, CDR2 FQDESV (reference sequence). There are 16 residues in the CDR3. The CDR3 bases are TGTGCCAGCAGCTTATATAATTCCGTTCTAGCAGATACGCAGTATTTT. Its protein is CASSLYNSVLADTQYF.

This CDR3 is CASSYGFGERQYF. For the CDR3, the DNA is TGTGCCAGCAGTTACGGTTTCGGGGAGAGGCAGTACTTC. This chain links TRBV6-6 with TRBJ2-7; maybe TRBD2 (5 bases). The V end was cut by 2 bases, the J end by 9 bases, with 14 bases between. Germline CDR1 MNHNY, CDR2 SVGAGI (reference sequence). This CDR3 contains 13 residues.

CDR3 in amino acids: CASSVGGDMYEQYF. CDR3 DNA: TGTGCCAGCAGCGTAGGGGGCGATATGTACGAGCAGTACTTC. The chain is built from TRBV7-9 and TRBJ2-7, with 7 bases that match TRBD1. V was clipped by 5 bases and J by 4 bases; unmatched bases: 8. The germline V gene encodes CDR1 SEHNR and CDR2 FQNEAQ (reference sequence). The CDR3 runs 14 residues.

The J gene is TRBJ1-2, the V gene TRBV9; D perhaps matches TRBD1 (6 bases). Germline V gene lookup returns CDR1 SGDLS and CDR2 YYNGEE. V dropped 3 bases and J dropped 1 base, with 13 bases sitting between them. This CDR3 spans 15 amino acids. CDR3 bases: TGTGCCAGCAGCGCCCCAGGGGCTAATAACTATGGCTACACCTTC. Protein sequence: CASSAPGANNYGYTF.

The genes are TRBV6-5 and TRBJ2-5; TRBD2 agrees at 11 bases. The J segment lost 5 bases and the V segment lost 0 bases, leaving 5 bases of the junction unmatched. The CDR3 covers 16 residues. The V gene's germline CDR1 is MNHEY and CDR2 SVGAGI. The CDR3: CASSYSRLAGFETQYF. CDR3 sequence (DNA): TGTGCCAGCAGTTACTCCCGACTAGCGGGGTTTGAGACCCAGTACTTC.

The chain links TRBV29-1 to TRBJ2-1; TRBD2 aligns across 10 bases. The germline V gene encodes CDR1 SQVTM and CDR2 ANQGSEA. This CDR3 has 14 residues. J gave up 5 bases and V 6 bases, and 7 bases lay outside the gene matches. Here the CDR3 DNA reads TGCAGCGTGAGGGCTAGCGGGGGTAACAATGAGCAGTTCTTC. Protein: CSVRASGGNNEQFF.

The V call is TRBV28, the J call TRBJ2-3; the match to TRBD1 covers 11 bases. The junction had 0 bases not matched to a gene; V was cut back by 3 bases and J by 4 bases. The CDR3 spans 14 residues. Germline values: CDR1 MDHEN, CDR2 SYDVKM. As DNA, the CDR3 is TGTGCCAGCAGTTTGGACAGGGGGCCAGATACGCAGTATTTT. It specifies CASSLDRGPDTQYF.

V and J are TRBV5-1 and TRBJ2-1; 8 bases line up with TRBD2. J was trimmed by 5 bases and V by 0 bases; bases with no gene match: 4. Per the germline V gene, CDR1 is SGHRS and CDR2 is YFSETQ. CDR3 size: 15 residues. In DNA form, the CDR3 reads TGCGCCAGCAGCTTGGTCGGGGGGGAAAACAATGAGCAGTTCTTC. As protein: CASSLVGGENNEQFF.

The genes are TRBV19 and TRBJ1-5; weak D call: TRBD1 (5 bases). CDR1 is LNHDA, CDR2 SQIVND, per germline (reference sequence). The V gene lost 2 bases and the J gene lost 10 bases, with 21 bases spanning the gap. This CDR3 comprises 16 residues. This chain's CDR3 is CASSIWADSENLPQHF. In DNA form, the CDR3 reads TGTGCCAGTAGTATATGGGCAGACAGCGAGAATCTTCCCCAGCATTTT.

This clone was detected a few times. V is TRBV25-1 and J is TRBJ2-7, with TRBD2 as a possible D gene (6 bases). This CDR3 is 13 amino acids long. Germline CDR1 is MGHDK and CDR2 is SYGVNS. The CDR3 region has the DNA TGTGCTGAGAGGAGGGTCCCTCTCCTTGGGCAGTACTTC. It is translated as CAERRVPLLGQYF.

The rearrangement uses TRBV7-6 and TRBJ2-2, with TRBD1 matching 9 bases. This CDR3 has 18 amino acids. With V trimmed by 1 base and J by 5 bases, 11 bases remained unmatched. Per germline, CDR1 SGHVS and CDR2 FNYEAQ. CDR3 in amino acids: CASSLGILTGGITGELFF. CDR3 nucleotides: TGTGCCAGCAGCTTAGGGATCCTGACAGGGGGTATAACCGGGGAGCTGTTTTTT.

The genes are TRBV12-3 or TRBV12-4 and TRBJ2-1; unclear D gene. This CDR3 is 11 amino acids long. V lost 6 bases and J lost 6, with 6 bases in between. The CDR3 DNA sequence: TGTGCCAGCAGCCCCCGCAATGAGCAGTTCTTC. Translation: CASSPRNEQFF.

Turning to this clone: Distinct nucleotide sequences in the sample also encode this CDR3. J is TRBJ1-6 and V is TRBV19; D possibly corresponds to TRBD1 (5 bases). The V end was cut by 3 bases, the J end by 6 bases, with 9 bases between. The CDR3 loop spans 14 amino acids. CDR1 and CDR2 (germline): LNHDA, SQIVND (reference sequence). The CDR3 bases are TGTGCCAGTAGTATTACAGGCGGTAATTCACCCCTCCACTTT. It is translated as CASSITGGNSPLHF.

The chain joins TRBV6-2 or TRBV6-3 to TRBJ2-7; 12 bases are shared with TRBD2. CDR1 and CDR2 from the germline V gene are MNHEY and SVGEGT. The CDR3 contains 14 residues. The V and J ends lost 5 bases and 6 bases, in that order; junction bases with no gene match: 5. The CDR3 DNA is TGTGCCAGCAGTCCGACTAGCGGGAGTGGCGAGCAGTACTTC. It codes for CASSPTSGSGEQYF.

The chain has TRBV6-2 or TRBV6-3 and TRBJ2-5; 12 bases are shared with TRBD2. The J segment lost 5 bases and the V segment lost 5 bases, leaving 3 bases of the junction unmatched. CDR1 and CDR2 (germline): MNHEY, SVGEGT. This CDR3 region has 14 residues. The CDR3 reads CASSLAGGRETQYF. In nucleotides, the CDR3 is TGTGCCAGCAGTCTAGCGGGAGGGCGGGAGACCCAGTACTTC.

This clone was found many times. The J gene is TRBJ2-3, the V gene TRBV7-3, with D unresolved. Trimming pared 1 base from V and 1 base from J, leaving 6 bases between. This CDR3 spans 14 amino acids. Looked up from germline, CDR1 is SGHTA and CDR2 is FQGTGA. The CDR3 loop reads CASSLIVGTDTQYF. The CDR3 coding sequence is TGTGCCAGCAGCTTAATAGTTGGCACAGATACGCAGTATTTT.

The chain uses TRBV18 and TRBJ2-2; D gene unclear. V lost 0 bases and J lost 9, with 5 bases in between. CDR1 and CDR2 from the germline V gene are KGHSH and LQKENI. This CDR3 has 12 residues. CDR3 amino acids: CASSPPSRELFF. The CDR3 region has the DNA TGTGCCAGCTCACCACCGAGCCGGGAGCTGTTTTTT. Variable domain in full (rest from reference TRBV18 and TRBJ2-2): NAGVMQNPRHLVRRRGQEARLRCSPMKGHSHVYWYRQLPEEGLKFMVYLQKENIIDESGMPKERFSAEFPKEGPSILRIQQVVRGDSAAYFCASSPPSRELFFGEGSRLTVL.

The V and J genes are TRBV6-1 and TRBJ2-3, with 8 bases matching TRBD1. CDR3 length: 15 amino acids. CDR1 MNHNS and CDR2 SASEGT come from the germline V gene. Trimming cost V 1 base and J 3 bases; bases outside gene matches: 3. CDR3 in amino acids: CASSEGGTGTDTQYF. CDR3 nucleotides: TGTGCCAGCAGTGAAGGGGGGACAGGAACAGATACGCAGTATTTT.

The gene calls are TRBV5-1 and TRBJ1-2, with no clear D. This CDR3 comprises 13 residues. Germline CDR1 and CDR2: SGHRS and YFSETQ. The germline V and J ends were trimmed by 4 bases and 1 base, with 8 bases remaining between them. This chain's CDR3 is CASSPRDNYGYTF. The DNA of the CDR3 is TGCGCCAGCAGCCCCCGGGATAACTATGGCTACACCTTC.

A few counts support this clone. The rearrangement joins TRBV7-9 to TRBJ2-1, with 9 bases identical to TRBD2. This CDR3 region has 14 residues. CDR1 and CDR2 from the germline V gene are SEHNR and FQNEAQ (reference sequence). V lost 6 bases, J lost 5 bases, and 5 bases stayed unmatched. The CDR3 DNA reads as TGTGCCAGCAGGCGGACTAGCGTGAACAATGAGCAGTTCTTC. It is translated as CASRRTSVNNEQFF. Based on the CDR3 plus reference TRBV7-9 and TRBJ2-1, the full variable domain is DTGVSQNPRHKITKRGQNVTFRCDPISEHNRLYWYRQTLGQGPEFLTYFQNEAQLEKSRLLSDRFSAERPKGSFSTLEIQRTEQGDSAMYLCASRRTSVNNEQFFGPGTRLTVL.

The chain carries TRBV7-9 and TRBJ1-2, with a weak D call TRBD1 (5 bases). The ends were cut back, 6 bases at V and 6 bases at J, with 14 bases in the middle. Germline values: CDR1 SEHNR, CDR2 FQNEAQ (reference sequence). CDR3 length: 13 residues. Here the CDR3 DNA reads TGTGCCAGCAGATACAACGACAGAGATGGCTACACCTTC. Its protein is CASRYNDRDGYTF.